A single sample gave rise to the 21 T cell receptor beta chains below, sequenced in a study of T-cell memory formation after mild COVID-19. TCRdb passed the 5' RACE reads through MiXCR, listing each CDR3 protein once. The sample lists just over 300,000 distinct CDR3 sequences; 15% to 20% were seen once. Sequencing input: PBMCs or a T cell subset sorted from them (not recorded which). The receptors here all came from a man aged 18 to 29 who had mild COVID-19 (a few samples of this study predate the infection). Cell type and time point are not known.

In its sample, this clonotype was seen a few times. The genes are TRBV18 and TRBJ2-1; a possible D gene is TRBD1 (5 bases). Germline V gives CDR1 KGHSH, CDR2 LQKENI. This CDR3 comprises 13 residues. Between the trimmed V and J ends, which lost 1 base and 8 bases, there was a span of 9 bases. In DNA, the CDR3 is TGTGCCAGCTCACCACATAGGGGCGATGAGCAGTTCTTC. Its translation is CASSPHRGDEQFF.

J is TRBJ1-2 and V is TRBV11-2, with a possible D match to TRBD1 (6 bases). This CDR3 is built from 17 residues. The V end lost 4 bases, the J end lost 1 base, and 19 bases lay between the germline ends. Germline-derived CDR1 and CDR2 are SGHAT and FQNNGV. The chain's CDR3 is CASSSKGVDSDNYGYTF. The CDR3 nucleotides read TGTGCCAGCAGCTCAAAGGGGGTGGACAGTGATAACTATGGCTACACCTTC. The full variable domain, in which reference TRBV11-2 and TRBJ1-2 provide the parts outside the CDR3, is EAGVAQSPRYKIIEKRQSVAFWCNPISGHATLYWYQQILGQGPKLLIQFQNNGVVDDSQLPKDRFSAERLKGVDSTLKIQPAKLEDSAVYLCASSSKGVDSDNYGYTFGSGTRLTVV.

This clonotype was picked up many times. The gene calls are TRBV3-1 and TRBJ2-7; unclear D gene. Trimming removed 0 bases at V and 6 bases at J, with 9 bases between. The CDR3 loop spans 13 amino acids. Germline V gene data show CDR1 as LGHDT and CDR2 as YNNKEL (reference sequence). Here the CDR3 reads CASSQELLFEQYF. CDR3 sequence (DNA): TGTGCCAGCAGCCAAGAACTGTTGTTCGAGCAGTACTTC.

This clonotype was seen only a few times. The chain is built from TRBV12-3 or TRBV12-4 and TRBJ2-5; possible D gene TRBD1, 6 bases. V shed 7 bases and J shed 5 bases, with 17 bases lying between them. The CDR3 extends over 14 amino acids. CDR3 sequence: CASTDQRGTETQYF. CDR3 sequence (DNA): TGTGCCAGCACCGATCAAAGGGGGACCGAGACCCAGTACTTC.

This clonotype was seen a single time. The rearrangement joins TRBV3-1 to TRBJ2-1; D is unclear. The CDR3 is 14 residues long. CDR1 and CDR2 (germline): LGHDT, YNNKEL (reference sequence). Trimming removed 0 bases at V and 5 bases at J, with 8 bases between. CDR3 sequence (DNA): TGTGCCAGCAGCCAAGATGGGTCAGACAATGAGCAGTTCTTC. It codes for CASSQDGSDNEQFF.

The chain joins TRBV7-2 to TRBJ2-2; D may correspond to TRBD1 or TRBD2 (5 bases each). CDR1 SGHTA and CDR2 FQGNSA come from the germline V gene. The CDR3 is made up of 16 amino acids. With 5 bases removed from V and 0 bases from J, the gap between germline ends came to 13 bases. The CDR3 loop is CASSLPEGPNTGELFF. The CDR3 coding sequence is TGTGCCAGCAGCCTCCCTGAGGGGCCGAACACCGGGGAGCTGTTTTTT.

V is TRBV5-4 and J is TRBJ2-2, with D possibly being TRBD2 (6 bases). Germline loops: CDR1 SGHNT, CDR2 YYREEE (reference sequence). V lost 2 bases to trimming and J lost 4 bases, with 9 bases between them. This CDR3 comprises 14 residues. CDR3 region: CASSFQGGTGELFF. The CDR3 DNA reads TGTGCCAGCAGCTTCCAGGGAGGCACCGGGGAGCTGTTTTTT.

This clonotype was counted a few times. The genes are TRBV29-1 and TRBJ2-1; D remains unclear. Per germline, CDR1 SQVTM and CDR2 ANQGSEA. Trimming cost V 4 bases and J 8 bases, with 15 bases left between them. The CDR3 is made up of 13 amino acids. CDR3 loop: CSVVRVRHHEQFF. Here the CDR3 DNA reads TGCAGCGTTGTTAGGGTCAGGCACCATGAGCAGTTCTTC.

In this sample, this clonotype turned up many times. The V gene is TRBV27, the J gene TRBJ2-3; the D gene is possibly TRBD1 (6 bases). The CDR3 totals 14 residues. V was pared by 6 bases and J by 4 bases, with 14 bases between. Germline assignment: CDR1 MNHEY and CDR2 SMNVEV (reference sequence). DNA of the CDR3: TGTGCCAGCAGCATTGGGGGCGGCGCAGATACGCAGTATTTT. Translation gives CASSIGGGADTQYF.

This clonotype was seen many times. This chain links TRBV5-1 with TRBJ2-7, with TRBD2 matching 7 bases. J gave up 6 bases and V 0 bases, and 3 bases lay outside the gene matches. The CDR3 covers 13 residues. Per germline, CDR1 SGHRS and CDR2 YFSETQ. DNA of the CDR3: TGCGCCAGCAGCTTGGATTCGGGAGGCGAGCAGTACTTC. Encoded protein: CASSLDSGGEQYF.

In nucleotides, the CDR3 is TGTGCCAGCAGTTCGGCCAGCCGCACAGATACGCAGTATTTT. It encodes CASSSASRTDTQYF. The chain combines TRBV6-5 with TRBJ2-3; D not certain. CDR3 length: 14 residues. Trimming removed 4 bases at V and 1 base at J, with 9 bases between. The V gene's germline CDR1 is MNHEY and CDR2 SVGAGI.

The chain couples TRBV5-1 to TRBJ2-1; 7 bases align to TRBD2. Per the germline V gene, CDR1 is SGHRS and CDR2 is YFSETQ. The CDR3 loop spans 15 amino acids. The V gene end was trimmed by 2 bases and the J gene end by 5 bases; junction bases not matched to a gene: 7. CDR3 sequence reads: CASSLGLEGNNEQFF. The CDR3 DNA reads TGCGCCAGCAGCTTAGGACTAGAAGGTAACAATGAGCAGTTCTTC.

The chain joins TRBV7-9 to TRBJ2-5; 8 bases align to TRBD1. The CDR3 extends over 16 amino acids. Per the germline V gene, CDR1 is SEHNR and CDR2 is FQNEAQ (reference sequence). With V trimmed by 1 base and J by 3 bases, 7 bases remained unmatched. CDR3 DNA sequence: TGTGCCAGCAGCTTAGGATCGTCAGGGGGCGAAGAGACCCAGTACTTC. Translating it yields CASSLGSSGGEETQYF. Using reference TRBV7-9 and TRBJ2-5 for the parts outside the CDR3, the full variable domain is DTGVSQNPRHKITKRGQNVTFRCDPISEHNRLYWYRQTLGQGPEFLTYFQNEAQLEKSRLLSDRFSAERPKGSFSTLEIQRTEQGDSAMYLCASSLGSSGGEETQYFGPGTRLLVL.

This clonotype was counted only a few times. The CDR3 sequence: CASSQAGWNQPQHF. The CDR3 nucleotides read TGTGCCAGCAGCCAAGCTGGCTGGAATCAGCCCCAGCATTTT. This chain connects TRBV14 to TRBJ1-5; D is uncertain. Germline V gene lookup returns CDR1 SGHDN and CDR2 FVKESK. V lost 1 base to trimming and J lost 4 bases, with 8 bases between them. The CDR3 totals 14 residues.

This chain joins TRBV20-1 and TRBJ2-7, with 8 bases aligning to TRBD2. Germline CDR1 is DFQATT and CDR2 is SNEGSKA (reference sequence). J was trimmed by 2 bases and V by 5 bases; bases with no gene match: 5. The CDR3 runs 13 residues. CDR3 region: CSAWAGGPYEQYV. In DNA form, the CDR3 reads TGCAGTGCTTGGGCGGGGGGCCCCTACGAGCAGTACGTC.

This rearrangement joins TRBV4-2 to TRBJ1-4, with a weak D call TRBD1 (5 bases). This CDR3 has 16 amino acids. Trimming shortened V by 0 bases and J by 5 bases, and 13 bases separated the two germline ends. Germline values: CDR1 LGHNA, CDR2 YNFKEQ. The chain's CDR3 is CASSQDPAGKNEKLFF. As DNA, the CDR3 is TGTGCCAGCAGCCAAGATCCCGCAGGGAAGAATGAAAAACTGTTTTTT.

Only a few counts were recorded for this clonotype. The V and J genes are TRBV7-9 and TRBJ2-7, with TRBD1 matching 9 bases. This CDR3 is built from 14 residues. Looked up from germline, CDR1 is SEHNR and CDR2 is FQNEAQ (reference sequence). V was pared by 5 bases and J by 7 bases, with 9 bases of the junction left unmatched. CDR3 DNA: TGTGCCAGCAGCACGGGACAGGGACTTAGTGAGCAGTACTTC. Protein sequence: CASSTGQGLSEQYF.

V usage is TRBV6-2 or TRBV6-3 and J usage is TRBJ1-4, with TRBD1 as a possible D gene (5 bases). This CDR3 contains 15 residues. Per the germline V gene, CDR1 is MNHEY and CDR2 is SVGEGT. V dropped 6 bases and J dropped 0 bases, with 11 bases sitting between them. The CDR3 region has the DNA TGTGCCAGCAGAGGGGCCGGTGCAACTAATGAAAAACTGTTTTTT. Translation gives CASRGAGATNEKLFF.

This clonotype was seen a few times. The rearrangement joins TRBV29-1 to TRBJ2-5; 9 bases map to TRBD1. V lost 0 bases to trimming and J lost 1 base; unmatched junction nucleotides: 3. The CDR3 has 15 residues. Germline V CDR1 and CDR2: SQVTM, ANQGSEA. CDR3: CSVEDRQGVQETQYF. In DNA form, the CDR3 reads TGCAGCGTTGAAGATCGACAGGGGGTCCAAGAGACCCAGTACTTC.

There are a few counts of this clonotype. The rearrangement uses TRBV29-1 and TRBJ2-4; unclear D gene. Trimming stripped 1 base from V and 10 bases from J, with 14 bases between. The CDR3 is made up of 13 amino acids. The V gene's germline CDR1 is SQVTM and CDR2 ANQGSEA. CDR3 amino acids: CSVEAPLGRIQYF. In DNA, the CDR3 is TGCAGCGTTGAAGCCCCTTTAGGGCGGATTCAGTACTTC.

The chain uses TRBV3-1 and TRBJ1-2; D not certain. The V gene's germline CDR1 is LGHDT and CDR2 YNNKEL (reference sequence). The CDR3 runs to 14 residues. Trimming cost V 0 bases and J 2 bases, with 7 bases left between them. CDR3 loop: CASSQDALNYGYTF. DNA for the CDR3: TGTGCCAGCAGCCAAGACGCATTAAACTATGGCTACACCTTC.